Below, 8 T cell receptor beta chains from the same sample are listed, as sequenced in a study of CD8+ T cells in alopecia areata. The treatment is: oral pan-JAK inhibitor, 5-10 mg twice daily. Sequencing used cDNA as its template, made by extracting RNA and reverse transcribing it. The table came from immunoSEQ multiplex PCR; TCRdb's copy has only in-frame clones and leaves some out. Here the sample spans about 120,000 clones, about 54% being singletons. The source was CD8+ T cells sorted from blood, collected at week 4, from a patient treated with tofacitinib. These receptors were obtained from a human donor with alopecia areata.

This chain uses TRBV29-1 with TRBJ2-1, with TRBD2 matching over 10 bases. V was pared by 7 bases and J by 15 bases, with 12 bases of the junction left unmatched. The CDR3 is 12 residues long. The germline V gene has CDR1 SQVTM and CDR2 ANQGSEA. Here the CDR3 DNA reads TGCAGCGCCTTGACTAGCGGGCCTTCGGGGTTCTTC. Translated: CSALTSGPSGFF.

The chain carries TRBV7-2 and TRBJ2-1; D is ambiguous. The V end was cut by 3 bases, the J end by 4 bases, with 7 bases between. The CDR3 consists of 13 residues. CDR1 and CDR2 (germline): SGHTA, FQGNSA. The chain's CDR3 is CASSFIGYNEQFF. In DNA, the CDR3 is TGTGCCAGCAGCTTCATAGGTTACAATGAGCAGTTCTTC.

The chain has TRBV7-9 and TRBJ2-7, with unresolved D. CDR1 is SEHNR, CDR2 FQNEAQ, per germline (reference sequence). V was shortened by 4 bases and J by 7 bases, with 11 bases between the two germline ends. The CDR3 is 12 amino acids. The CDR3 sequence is CASSYELEEQYF. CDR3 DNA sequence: TGTGCCAGCAGCTACGAGCTCGAGGAGCAGTACTTC. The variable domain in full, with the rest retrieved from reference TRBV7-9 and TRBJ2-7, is DTGVSQNPRHKITKRGQNVTFRCDPISEHNRLYWYRQTLGQGPEFLTYFQNEAQLEKSRLLSDRFSAERPKGSFSTLEIQRTEQGDSAMYLCASSYELEEQYFGPGTRLTVT.

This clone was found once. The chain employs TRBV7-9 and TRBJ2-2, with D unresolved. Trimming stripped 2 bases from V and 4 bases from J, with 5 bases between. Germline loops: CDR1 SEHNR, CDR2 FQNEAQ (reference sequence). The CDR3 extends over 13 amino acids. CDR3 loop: CASSLSATGELFF. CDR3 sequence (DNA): TGTGCCAGCAGCTTATCGGCCACCGGGGAGCTGTTTTTT. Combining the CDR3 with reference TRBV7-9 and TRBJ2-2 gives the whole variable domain DTGVSQNPRHKITKRGQNVTFRCDPISEHNRLYWYRQTLGQGPEFLTYFQNEAQLEKSRLLSDRFSAERPKGSFSTLEIQRTEQGDSAMYLCASSLSATGELFFGEGSRLTVL.

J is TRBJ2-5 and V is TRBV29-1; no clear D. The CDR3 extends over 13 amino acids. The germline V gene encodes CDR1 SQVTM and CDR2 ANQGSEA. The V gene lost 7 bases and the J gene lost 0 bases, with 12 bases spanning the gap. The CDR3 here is CSALTVYQETQYF. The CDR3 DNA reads TGCAGCGCCCTAACGGTATACCAAGAGACCCAGTACTTC.

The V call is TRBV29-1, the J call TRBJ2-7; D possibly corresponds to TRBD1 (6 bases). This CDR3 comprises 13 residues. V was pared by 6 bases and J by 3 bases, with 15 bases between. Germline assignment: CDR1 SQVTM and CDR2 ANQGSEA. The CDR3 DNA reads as TGCAGCGTCGCTCCGGGACAAGACTACGAGCAGTACTTC. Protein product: CSVAPGQDYEQYF.

The CDR3 DNA reads as TGTGCCACCAGCAGAGAGATGAATGAGCAGTTCTTC. It encodes CATSREMNEQFF. The chain employs TRBV15 and TRBJ2-1; D is unclear. Germline V gene sequence: CDR1 LNHNV, CDR2 YYDKDF (reference sequence). The CDR3 has 12 residues. V lost 0 bases and J lost 7, with 4 bases in between.

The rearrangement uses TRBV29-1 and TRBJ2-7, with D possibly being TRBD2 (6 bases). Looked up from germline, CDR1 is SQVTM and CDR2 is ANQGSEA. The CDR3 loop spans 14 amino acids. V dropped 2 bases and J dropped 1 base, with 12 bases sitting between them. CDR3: CSVENYGGSYEQYF. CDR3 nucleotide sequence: TGCAGCGTTGAAAACTACGGAGGGTCCTACGAGCAGTACTTC.